The rows below give T cell receptor beta chains drawn from one sample of a study of metastatic and nonmetastatic thyroid tumors. TCRdb reprocessed the PCR reads via MiXCR. The sample yields almost 15,000 clones, 25% to 30% seen once. The specimen was tumor tissue. The origin of the receptors is a male donor with papillary thyroid cancer or a benign thyroid nodule (not recorded which). Some clones in this sample may be carry-over from other donors' samples. Each CDR3 is given with its conserved first and last residue. A D gene is named only where the DNA matches it firmly. Clone size is not always given. Where it is, it says once, few, many or a class for expanded clones.

J: TRBJ2-1
D: -
V: TRBV7-7
size: many
DNA: TGTGCTAGCAGCCGTAAGCGGATCCCCTACAATGAGCAGTTCTTC
CDR3: CASSRKRIPYNEQFF

J: TRBJ1-1
D: TRBD1
V: TRBV5-1
size: -
DNA: TGCGCCAGCAGCTTGAGGGACAGGGCCCTTTCTTACACTGAAGCTTTCTTT
CDR3: CASSLRDRALSYTEAFF

J: TRBJ2-5
D: TRBD2
V: TRBV6-1
size: few
DNA: TGTGCCAGCAGCGTAATCGCGGGAGAACAAGAGACCCAGTACTTC
CDR3: CASSVIAGEQETQYF

J: TRBJ2-2
D: -
V: TRBV2
size: few
DNA: TGTGCCAGCGGCAGGGGTCCTAACACCGGGGAGCTGTTTTTT
CDR3: CASGRGPNTGELFF

J: TRBJ2-7
D: -
V: TRBV5-1
size: -
DNA: TGCGCCAGCAGCTCCCTTGGTGACGGCCGCTACGAGCAGTACTTC
CDR3: CASSSLGDGRYEQYF

J: TRBJ2-1
D: TRBD2
V: TRBV5-1
size: many
DNA: TGCGCCGGCAGCCGGGGGGCTAGCGGGGGGGCCTTGGATGAGCAGTTCTTC
CDR3: CAGSRGASGGALDEQFF

J: TRBJ2-7
D: TRBD2
V: TRBV6-1
size: -
DNA: TGTGCCAGCCCCGGACTAGCGAATTCCTACGAGCAGTACTTC
CDR3: CASPGLANSYEQYF

J: TRBJ2-7
D: -
V: TRBV19
size: medium-sized
DNA: TGTGCCAGTAGTTTAGTTGGACAGACCTACGAGCAGTACTTC
CDR3: CASSLVGQTYEQYF

J: TRBJ2-1
D: -
V: TRBV28
size: -
DNA: TGTGCCAGCAGACGCGCCGGGACGGGGAACTACAATGAGCAGTTCTTC
CDR3: CASRRAGTGNYNEQFF

J: TRBJ1-2
D: -
V: TRBV6-2/TRBV6-3
size: many
DNA: TGTGCCAGCTCGTCAGCGGGGTGGGGCTACACCTTC
CDR3: CASSSAGWGYTF

J: TRBJ1-6
D: -
V: TRBV11-2
size: many
DNA: TGTGCCAGCAGCTTAGAGCCAGGTTCACCCCTCCACTTT
CDR3: CASSLEPGSPLHF

J: TRBJ1-1
D: -
V: TRBV28
size: -
DNA: TGTGCCAGCAGTTTCTTCACTGAAGCTTTCTTT
CDR3: CASSFFTEAFF

J: TRBJ2-1
D: TRBD2
V: TRBV28
size: few
DNA: TGTGCCAGCAGTCGCGGGGGTACCTCCTACAATGAGCAGTTCTTC
CDR3: CASSRGGTSYNEQFF

J: TRBJ2-7
D: TRBD1
V: TRBV5-1
size: many
DNA: TGCGCCAGCAGTTTGGACAGGGATCGCTACGAGCAGTACTTC
CDR3: CASSLDRDRYEQYF

J: TRBJ2-3
D: -
V: TRBV6-1
size: -
DNA: TGTGCCAGCAGGGGACTCCTCACAGATACGCAGTATTTT
CDR3: CASRGLLTDTQYF

J: TRBJ2-3
D: -
V: TRBV10-3
size: many
DNA: TGTGCCATCAGGGACCGGGACGTGGCTGATACGCAGTATTTT
CDR3: CAIRDRDVADTQYF

J: TRBJ1-4
D: -
V: TRBV5-1
size: many
DNA: TGCGCCAGCAGCTTGGTCAAACCTAATGAAAAACTGTTTTTT
CDR3: CASSLVKPNEKLFF

J: TRBJ2-1
D: -
V: TRBV5-1
size: many
DNA: TGCGCCAGCAGCTCCTGGGGGGGGGCAGGCAATGAGCAGTTCTTC
CDR3: CASSSWGGAGNEQFF

J: TRBJ2-5
D: TRBD2
V: TRBV20-1
size: many
DNA: TGCAGTGCTGGGACTAGCTCGGAGACCCAGTACTTC
CDR3: CSAGTSSETQYF

J: TRBJ1-2
D: -
V: TRBV9
size: -
DNA: TGTGCCAGCAGCCCCTATGGACTGACTAACTATGGCTACACCTTC
CDR3: CASSPYGLTNYGYTF

J: TRBJ1-2
D: -
V: TRBV6-1
size: many
DNA: TGTGCCAGCAGTATCCTAACAGCGGTCGGTGGCTACACCTTC
CDR3: CASSILTAVGGYTF

J: TRBJ1-1
D: -
V: TRBV27
size: -
DNA: TGTGCCAGCAGTTTAAAGATGTGGGTGAACACTGAAGCTTTCTTT
CDR3: CASSLKMWVNTEAFF

J: TRBJ2-3
D: TRBD1
V: TRBV5-5
size: many
DNA: TGTGCCAGCAGTCTAAGGGGGCCAGAAGATACGCAGTATTTT
CDR3: CASSLRGPEDTQYF

J: TRBJ2-5
D: TRBD1
V: TRBV6-2/TRBV6-3
size: few
DNA: TGTGCCAGCAGTTACTACCCACCGGGACAGGGGGCGGAGACCCAGTACTTC
CDR3: CASSYYPPGQGAETQYF

J: TRBJ2-1
D: -
V: TRBV11-2
size: many
DNA: TGTGCCAGCAGCTTAAATATTCCAGTGTCCGATGAGCAGTTCTTC
CDR3: CASSLNIPVSDEQFF

J: TRBJ1-4
D: -
V: TRBV20-1
size: -
DNA: TGCAGTGCTAGGAAGGGGGGAAGAGCAGAAAAACTGTTTTTT
CDR3: CSARKGGRAEKLFF

J: TRBJ1-1
D: TRBD1
V: TRBV6-1
size: -
DNA: TGTGCCAGCAGCCCCATACTCGGAGGGGGCGCGATAGCTTTCTTT
CDR3: CASSPILGGGAIAFF

J: TRBJ2-5
D: -
V: TRBV5-4
size: many
DNA: TGTGCCAGCAGACCCGGTGGCCTCCAAGAGACCCAGTACTTC
CDR3: CASRPGGLQETQYF

J: TRBJ2-1
D: TRBD2
V: TRBV20-1
size: once
DNA: TGCAGTGCCGTAGCGGGAGTCTGGAATGAGCAGTTCTTC
CDR3: CSAVAGVWNEQFF

J: TRBJ2-7
D: -
V: TRBV2
size: medium-sized
DNA: TGTGCCAGCAGCGAAGGGACGGTAGCTCCCGCCGAGCAGTACTTC
CDR3: CASSEGTVAPAEQYF

J: TRBJ2-2
D: TRBD2
V: TRBV6-1
size: medium-sized
DNA: TGTGCCAGCAGGGTAGCGGGGGCCCCAAACACCGGGGAGCTGTTTTTT
CDR3: CASRVAGAPNTGELFF

J: TRBJ2-1
D: -
V: TRBV7-3
size: once
DNA: TGTGCCAGCAGCTTAACCGGCGAAGGTGAGCAGTTCTTC
CDR3: CASSLTGEGEQFF

J: TRBJ1-1
D: -
V: TRBV9
size: few
DNA: TGTGCCAGAGGCGCTGGGGCCACTGAAGCTTTCTTT
CDR3: CARGAGATEAFF

J: TRBJ1-1
D: -
V: TRBV29-1
size: many
DNA: TGCAGCGTTCAGACCGTGAACACTGAAGCTTTCTTT
CDR3: CSVQTVNTEAFF

J: TRBJ2-7
D: TRBD2
V: TRBV27
size: few
DNA: TGTGCCAACAGTTACCGGACTAGCGGGAGTAACGAGCAGTACTTC
CDR3: CANSYRTSGSNEQYF

J: TRBJ2-1
D: -
V: TRBV11-2
size: medium-sized
DNA: TGTGCCAGCAGCTTAGCACAGGGCTCCTACAATGAGCAGTTCTTC
CDR3: CASSLAQGSYNEQFF

J: TRBJ2-7
D: TRBD2
V: TRBV12-3/TRBV12-4
size: few
DNA: TGTGCCAGCAGGACTAGCGCGGCCTACGAGCCGTACTTC
CDR3: CASRTSAAYEPYF

J: TRBJ1-6
D: -
V: TRBV5-6
size: many
DNA: TGTGCCAGCAGAGAATCAAGGGGGGGGGTATCGTCACCCCTCCACTTT
CDR3: CASRESRGGVSSPLHF

J: TRBJ2-3
D: TRBD1
V: TRBV12-3/TRBV12-4
size: -
DNA: TGTGCCAGCAGGGATTCAGGGGGCGGCACAGATACGCAGTATTTT
CDR3: CASRDSGGGTDTQYF

J: TRBJ2-3
D: TRBD2
V: TRBV2
size: few
DNA: TGTGCCAGCGCTGTGACTAGCAGGGCAGATACACAGTATTTT
CDR3: CASAVTSRADTQYF

J: TRBJ2-1
D: -
V: TRBV12-3/TRBV12-4
size: many
DNA: TGTGCCAGCCATTCTTCCCCGCCAGAGGGTAATGAGCAGTTCTTC
CDR3: CASHSSPPEGNEQFF

J: TRBJ2-2
D: TRBD1
V: TRBV6-4
size: many
DNA: TGTGCCAGCAGAAGGGGACAGGAACACACCGGGGAGCTGTTTTTT
CDR3: CASRRGQEHTGELFF

J: TRBJ2-5
D: -
V: TRBV5-1
size: -
DNA: TGCGCCAGCAGCGATGGACTCGAAGAGACCCAGTACTTC
CDR3: CASSDGLEETQYF

J: TRBJ2-7
D: TRBD1
V: TRBV3-1
size: -
DNA: TGTGCCAGCAGCCAGGGGACAGTTCGTGAGCAGTACTTC
CDR3: CASSQGTVREQYF

J: TRBJ1-5
D: -
V: TRBV28
size: many
DNA: TGTGCCAGCAGGAGAGAGTGGTATCAGCCCCAGCATTTT
CDR3: CASRREWYQPQHF

J: TRBJ1-2
D: -
V: TRBV28
size: -
DNA: TGTGCCAGCACTTTGTCTGTGGGTGGCTACTCCTTC
CDR3: CASTLSVGGYSF

J: TRBJ1-1
D: -
V: TRBV5-1
size: medium-sized
DNA: TGCGCCAGCAGCTTTGCAGGGTTTTACACTGAAGCTTTCTTT
CDR3: CASSFAGFYTEAFF

J: TRBJ2-3
D: -
V: TRBV28
size: many
DNA: TGTGCCAGTAGCCCCCCCGACGGGCTCACAGATACGCAGTATTTT
CDR3: CASSPPDGLTDTQYF

J: TRBJ2-7
D: TRBD1
V: TRBV27
size: many
DNA: TGTGCCAGCAGTTCCGGGACAGGGTACGAGCAGTACTTC
CDR3: CASSSGTGYEQYF

J: TRBJ2-7
D: -
V: TRBV28
size: -
DNA: TGTGCCTGCAGTTTACCAACCTCCTACGAGCAGTACTTC
CDR3: CACSLPTSYEQYF

J: TRBJ2-1
D: -
V: TRBV10-3
size: many
DNA: TGTGCCATCAGGGAAAGCGGTAACTACAATGAGCAGTTCTTC
CDR3: CAIRESGNYNEQFF

J: TRBJ2-3
D: TRBD2
V: TRBV6-8
size: many
DNA: TGTGCCAGCAGTCCGACCACTAGCGGGAGGGCCCTCACAGATACGCAGTATTTT
CDR3: CASSPTTSGRALTDTQYF

J: TRBJ2-1
D: -
V: TRBV18
size: few
DNA: TGTGCCAGCTCACCACCTCAGGGTTTGAATGAGCAGTTCTTC
CDR3: CASSPPQGLNEQFF

J: TRBJ2-1
D: -
V: TRBV2
size: many
DNA: TGTGCCAGCAGTGATAGGACTCGCCCGTACAATGAGCAGTTCTTC
CDR3: CASSDRTRPYNEQFF